The sequence of this T cell receptor beta chain was determined in a study of shared clonotypes between healthy human individuals. Study results and caveats: Estimated richness values were generally larger in naive subsets than in memory subsets.

The ends were cut back, 0 bases at V and 4 bases at J, with 5 bases in the middle. CDR1 and CDR2 (germline): SGHDT, YYEEEE. CDR3 length: 12 residues. Details on this clone: No antigen is known for it. The sample carries other DNA sequences with the same CDR3.

Data came from immunoSEQ multiplex PCR; TCRdb stores just in-frame clones and leaves some out. The data hold around 2,000,000 clones, with 90% to 95% observed a single time. This sequence was found in a man aged 18 to 29 in good health. The sequencing input was naive CD4+ T cells sorted from blood. The subset was: CD45RA+ positively selected. This chain uses TRBV5-6 with TRBJ2-7; the D is unclear. Written as DNA, the CDR3 is TGTGCCAGCAGCTTGGGGGCTTACGAGCAGTACTTC. Translation gives CASSLGAYEQYF.